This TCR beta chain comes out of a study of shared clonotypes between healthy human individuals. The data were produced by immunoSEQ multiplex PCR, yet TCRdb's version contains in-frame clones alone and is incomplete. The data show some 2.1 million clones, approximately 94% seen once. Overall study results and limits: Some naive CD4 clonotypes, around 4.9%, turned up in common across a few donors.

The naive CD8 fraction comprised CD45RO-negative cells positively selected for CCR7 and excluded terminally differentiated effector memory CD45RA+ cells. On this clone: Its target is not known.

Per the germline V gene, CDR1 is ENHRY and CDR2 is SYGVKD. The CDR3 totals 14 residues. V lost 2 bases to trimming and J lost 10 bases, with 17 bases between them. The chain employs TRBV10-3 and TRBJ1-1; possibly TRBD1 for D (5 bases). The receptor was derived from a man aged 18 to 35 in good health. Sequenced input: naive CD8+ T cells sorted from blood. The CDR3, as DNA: TGTGCCATCAGTGAGGGGGGGGTCTCCCAAGGAGCTTTCTTT. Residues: CAISEGGVSQGAFF.